The clone carrying this T cell receptor (beta chain) was observed a handful of times. Its matching antigen is unknown. This sample was included in a study of T cells after yellow fever vaccination. General study points: Reappearance after the booster was seen for most primary-vaccination clones, at approximately 97% CD4 and 85% to 90% CD8.

Template switching with 5'RACE generated the TCR cDNA and added a universal primer site and UMIs. TCRdb reprocessed the 5' RACE reads via MiXCR and lists one record per CDR3 protein. The sample holds approximately 600,000 distinct CDR3 sequences, about 12% seen once. Germline values: CDR1 SGHAT, CDR2 FQNNGV. The CDR3 runs to 15 residues. Trimming took off 7 bases at V and 2 bases at J, with 12 bases between the two ends. The chain carries TRBV11-2 and TRBJ2-6, with a tentative D call TRBD1 (5 bases). This receptor was identified in a man between 25 and 39 years old who received the YFV17D yellow fever vaccine. The sample was PBMCs, taken on the day of the yellow fever booster vaccination. CDR3 sequence (DNA): TGTGCCAGCAATCCCTGGGGCACTGGGGCCAACGTCCTGACTTTC. The encoded protein is CASNPWGTGANVLTF.